A single T cell receptor (beta chain) is shown here with its context. The antigen is unknown. The sample has other DNA sequences that encode this CDR3 too. Repertoires were generated with immunoSEQ multiplex PCR, while TCRdb's copy carries only in-frame clones and drops some. The sample holds about 70,000 clones, 90% seen once. The data belong to a study of graft-versus-host responses after intestinal transplantation. Study-level findings and limits: GvH clones turned up in recipient marrow; some had shown up first in ileum or blood. Early HvG declines after transplant were associated with peak circulating GvH clone levels.

CDR1 is PRHDT and CDR2 is FYEKMQ in the germline V gene (reference sequence). This CDR3 region has 14 residues. V was clipped by 0 bases and J by 4 bases; unmatched bases: 2. This chain links TRBV13 with TRBJ2-7; TRBD1 matches at 8 bases. The TCR was taken from a human donor who received an intestinal transplant. Sequenced material: unstimulated CD8+ T cells sorted from spleen or lymph node cells, taken before intestinal transplant. The CDR3 sequence: CASSLGQGAYEQYF. CDR3 nucleotide sequence: TGTGCCAGCAGCTTAGGGCAGGGGGCATACGAGCAGTACTTC. The full variable domain, with the rest looked up from reference TRBV13 and TRBJ2-7, is AAGVIQSPRHLIKEKRETATLKCYPIPRHDTVYWYQQGPGQDPQFLISFYEKMQSDKGSIPDRFSAQQFSDYHSELNMSSLELGDSALYFCASSLGQGAYEQYFGPGTRLTVT.